Sequencing of this T cell receptor (beta chain) was carried out in a study of blood T cell repertoires in COVID-19. Study in general: COVID-19 samples from acute and convalescent phases originated in the United States, Italy and Spain. T cells, B-cell-depleted T cells, or PBMCs provided the cDNA or gDNA that served as material.

In the original workflow: Quantification of nucleated cells was approximated via reference gene primer amplification. Assay used: immunoSEQ multiplex PCR; TCRdb lists only in-frame clones, some missing. The V and J calls and the clone size are those of that table, but D and trimming were determined from the DNA. The sample records 150,000 or so clones, around 88% being singletons. This CDR3 region has 16 residues. The V gene end was trimmed by 1 base and the J gene end by 3 bases; junction bases not matched to a gene: 8. Germline CDR1 reads GTSNPN; CDR2 reads SVGIG (reference sequence). The receptor's source is a human donor in a cohort sampled during active COVID-19. Sequencing was carried out using peripheral blood. The V call is TRBV30, the J call TRBJ2-5; 10 bases map to TRBD2. The CDR3 region is CAWSGLAGAGKETQYF. The CDR3 DNA reads TGTGCCTGGAGTGGGCTAGCGGGGGCGGGGAAAGAGACCCAGTACTTC.